A single sample gave rise to the 21 T cell receptor beta chains below, sequenced in a study of monozygotic twins with inflammatory bowel disease. TCRdb derives one entry per CDR3 protein from the 5' RACE reads, leaving out DNA. The record lists about 160,000 distinct CDR3 sequences, of which the ten most abundant hold approximately 3%. Sequencing was carried out using blood. All receptors derive from a human donor with ulcerative colitis or Crohn's disease, or a healthy co-twin of an affected twin (not recorded which).

The gene calls are TRBV3-1 and TRBJ2-1; TCRdb outputs TRBD2, but without DNA this stays unchecked. The CDR3 covers 17 residues. Germline assignment: CDR1 LGHDT and CDR2 YNNKEL (reference sequence). The CDR3 here is CASSQDRGLAGANEQFF.

This chain connects TRBV5-1 to TRBJ2-5. The germline V gene encodes CDR1 SGHRS and CDR2 YFSETQ. The CDR3 runs 14 residues. The CDR3 sequence: CASSSTGTQETQYF. Drawing the rest from reference TRBV5-1 and TRBJ2-5, the complete variable domain is KAGVTQTPRYLIKTRGQQVTLSCSPISGHRSVSWYQQTPGQGLQFLFEYFSETQRNKGNFPGRFSGRQFSNSRSEMNVSTLELGDSALYLCASSSTGTQETQYFGPGTRLLVL.

This sequence joins TRBV24-1 and TRBJ2-7. CDR1 and CDR2 from the germline V gene are KGHDR and SFDVKD. CDR3 length: 14 residues. The CDR3 spells CATSTGGSAYEQYF.

The J gene is TRBJ1-1, the V gene TRBV6-5. The CDR3 has 11 amino acids. CDR1 is MNHEY and CDR2 is SVGAGI in the germline V gene. CDR3 region: CASSEGGDAFF.

This rearrangement joins TRBV5-3 to TRBJ2-5; TCRdb gives TRBD1 as the D gene, but with no DNA this cannot be confirmed. TRBV5-3 is filed as an ORF, its function uncertain. The length of the CDR3 is 14 residues. CDR3 sequence: CARSGDVGVVTQYF.

The CDR3 sequence: CASSLSGRAGDEQFF. The rearrangement links TRBV11-2 to TRBJ2-1; TCRdb designates TRBD2, a call that cannot be tested without DNA. CDR3 length: 15 amino acids. Per the germline V gene, CDR1 is SGHAT and CDR2 is FQNNGV.

The rearrangement joins TRBV5-1 to TRBJ2-1; TCRdb calls TRBD1, which cannot be checked without DNA. The CDR3 contains 16 residues. The V gene's germline CDR1 is SGHRS and CDR2 YFSETQ. CDR3: CASSQKDRGLYNEQFF.

V is TRBV20-1 and J is TRBJ2-1; no DNA is available, so the TRBD1 call from TCRdb remains unchecked. The CDR3 has 17 residues. The germline V gene encodes CDR1 DFQATT and CDR2 SNEGSKA (reference sequence). This CDR3 reads CSARDSQEIGPYNEQFF.

This chain uses TRBV14 with TRBJ1-2; TCRdb's D gene call, TRBD1, goes unchecked for lack of DNA. Germline CDR1 SGHDN, CDR2 FVKESK. CDR3 length: 15 amino acids. The CDR3 sequence: CASSPWDREVNGYTF.

The chain couples TRBV27 to TRBJ1-6. The CDR3 runs 15 residues. Germline V gene lookup returns CDR1 MNHEY and CDR2 SMNVEV (reference sequence). CDR3 sequence reads: CASSLSRGGHSPLHF.

The chain recombines TRBV7-3 with TRBJ2-1; TCRdb returns TRBD2, unconfirmable since there is no DNA. The CDR3 covers 18 residues. The V gene's germline CDR1 is SGHTA and CDR2 FQGTGA. The CDR3 sequence is CASSSSSGGSGTDNEQFF.

This rearrangement joins TRBV30 to TRBJ2-5. Germline V CDR1 and CDR2: GTSNPN, SVGIG (reference sequence). The CDR3 spans 12 residues. CDR3 region: CAWKTAQETQYF.

The V and J genes are TRBV12-3 or TRBV12-4 and TRBJ2-1; the D gene TCRdb calls, TRBD2, cannot be checked with no DNA. The CDR3 length is 15 residues. CDR3: CASSLPGPSYNEQFF.

The chain is built from TRBV24-1 and TRBJ2-1; with no DNA, the TCRdb D assignment of TRBD2 cannot be verified. The length of the CDR3 is 17 residues. Germline CDR1 is KGHDR and CDR2 is SFDVKD. The CDR3 sequence: CATSSTSGSISYNEQFF.

The chain links TRBV7-6 to TRBJ2-1. Germline V gene lookup returns CDR1 SGHVS and CDR2 FNYEAQ. The CDR3 is 11 amino acids. The chain's CDR3 is CASSLLNDQFF.

The chain is built from TRBV2 and TRBJ2-7; TCRdb reports TRBD1, a call that lacks DNA to check it against. Germline V gene sequence: CDR1 SNHLY, CDR2 FYNNEI. The CDR3 sequence is 12 residues long. CDR3 in amino acids: CASTGGSYEQYF.

V and J are TRBV11-3 and TRBJ2-5. Germline values: CDR1 SGHNT, CDR2 YENEEA. The CDR3 runs to 13 residues. CDR3: CASSLIGEETQYF.

This chain uses TRBV7-8 with TRBJ1-5; the D call of TRBD1 rests on TCRdb alone, since no DNA is present to check it. The CDR3 contains 16 residues. CDR1 and CDR2 (germline): SGHVS, FQNEAQ. The CDR3 spells CASSLGSRVEDQPQHF.

V and J are TRBV7-2 and TRBJ2-3. Germline CDR1 is SGHTA and CDR2 is FQGNSA. This CDR3 region has 12 residues. CDR3 amino acids: CASSRDGTTQYF.

The chain uses TRBV7-8 and TRBJ1-1. The CDR3 sequence is 14 residues long. The germline gives CDR1 SGHVS, CDR2 FQNEAQ. CDR3 region: CASSLGRSRTEAFF.

The chain combines TRBV5-1 with TRBJ2-1; TCRdb's assignment of TRBD2 cannot be checked, as there is no DNA. The length of the CDR3 is 13 residues. The germline CDR1 and CDR2 sequences are SGHRS and YFSETQ. Here the CDR3 reads CASSFQGPHEQFF.